This T cell receptor (beta chain) was identified during a study of T cells after yellow fever vaccination. Across the whole study: Each low-cell-number fraction was prepared by means of SMART-Seq v4 Ultra Low Input.

The germline V gene has CDR1 LGHDT and CDR2 YNNKEL (reference sequence). This CDR3 comprises 15 residues. V lost 7 bases to trimming and J lost 2 bases, with 14 bases between them. TCRdb recomputed calls from the 5' RACE reads with MiXCR, one row per CDR3 protein. Among around 550,000 distinct CDR3 sequences listed, 15% to 20% were seen once. This clonotype was counted between two and nine times. Its antigen is unknown. Study observations and caveats: Subsequent to the booster, the majority of primary-vaccination clones reappeared (around 96% CD4, 80% to 90% CD8). The appearance of a small share of clonotypes in both CD4 and CD8 compartments was observed.

The sequencing used PBMCs, collected 15 days after the yellow fever booster vaccination. This receptor was obtained from a man younger than 40 who received the YFV17D yellow fever vaccine. The genes are TRBV3-1 and TRBJ2-2, with D possibly called TRBD1 or TRBD2 (6 bases each). The CDR3 loop is CASTPGGRNTGELFF. CDR3 coding DNA: TGTGCCAGCACCCCTGGGGGGCGCAACACCGGGGAGCTGTTTTTT. The entire variable domain, with the rest obtained from reference TRBV3-1 and TRBJ2-2, is as follows: DTAVSQTPKYLVTQMGNDKSIKCEQNLGHDTMYWYKQDSKKFLKIMFSYNNKELIINETVPNRFSPKSPDKAHLNLHINSLELGDSAVYFCASTPGGRNTGELFFGEGSRLTVL.